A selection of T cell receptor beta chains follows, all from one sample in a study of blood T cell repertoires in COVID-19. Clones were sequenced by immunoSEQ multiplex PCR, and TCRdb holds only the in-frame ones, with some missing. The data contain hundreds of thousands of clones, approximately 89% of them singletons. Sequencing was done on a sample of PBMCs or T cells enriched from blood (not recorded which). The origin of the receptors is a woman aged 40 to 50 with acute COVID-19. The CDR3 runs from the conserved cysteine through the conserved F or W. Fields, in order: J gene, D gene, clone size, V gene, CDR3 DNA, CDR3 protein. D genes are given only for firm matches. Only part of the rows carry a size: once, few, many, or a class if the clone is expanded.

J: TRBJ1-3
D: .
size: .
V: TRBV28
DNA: TGTGCCAGCAGCAGGGTCCCTAGCTCTGGAAACACCATATATTTT
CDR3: CASSRVPSSGNTIYF

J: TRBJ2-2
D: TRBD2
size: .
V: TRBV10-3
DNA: TGTGCCATCAGTGGACTAGCGGGAACCGGGGAGCTGTTTTTT
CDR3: CAISGLAGTGELFF

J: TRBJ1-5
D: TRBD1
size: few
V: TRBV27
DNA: TGTGCCAGCAGCAGAGACTCCGGACAGGGTGGACAGCCCCAGCATTTT
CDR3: CASSRDSGQGGQPQHF

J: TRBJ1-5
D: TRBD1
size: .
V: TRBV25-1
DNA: TGTGCCAGCCAGGGACAGAGCAATCAGCCCCAGCATTTT
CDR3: CASQGQSNQPQHF

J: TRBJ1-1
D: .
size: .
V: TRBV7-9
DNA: TGTGCCAGCAGCTTAGAGACAGGCTTTGAAGCTTTCTTT
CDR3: CASSLETGFEAFF

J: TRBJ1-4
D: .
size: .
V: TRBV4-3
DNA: TGCGCCAGCAGCCGAACATCGACAGGTACAACTAATGAAAAACTGTTTTTT
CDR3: CASSRTSTGTTNEKLFF

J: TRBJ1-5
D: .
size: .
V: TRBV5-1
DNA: TGCGCCAGCAGAGAAAATGGAGGATTCCCTGGGGAGCCCCAGCATTTT
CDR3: CASRENGGFPGEPQHF

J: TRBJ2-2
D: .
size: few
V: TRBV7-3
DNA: TGTGCCAGCAGCTTATTACAGTCCACCGGGGAGCTGTTTTTT
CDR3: CASSLLQSTGELFF

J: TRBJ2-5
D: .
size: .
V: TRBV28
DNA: TGTGCCAGCAGTTTGGACAGGCGGGGAGGGACCCAGTACTTC
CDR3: CASSLDRRGGTQYF

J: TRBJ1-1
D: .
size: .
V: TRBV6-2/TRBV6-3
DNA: TGTGCCAGCAGTTACAACCCGGAGGCTGAAGCTTTCTTT
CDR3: CASSYNPEAEAFF

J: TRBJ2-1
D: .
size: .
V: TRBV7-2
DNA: TGTGCCAGCAGCCGTAACGGGGGCGGGGGTGAGCAGTTCTTC
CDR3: CASSRNGGGGEQFF

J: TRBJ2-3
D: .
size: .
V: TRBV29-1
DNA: TGCAGCGTAGAGATAGGGGTGGGCACAGATACGCAGTATTTT
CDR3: CSVEIGVGTDTQYF

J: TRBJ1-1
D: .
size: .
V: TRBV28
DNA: TGTGCCAGCATTTCCCTAGTAGATGAAGCTTTCTTT
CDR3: CASISLVDEAFF

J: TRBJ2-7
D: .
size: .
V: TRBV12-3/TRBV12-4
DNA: TGTGCCAGCGGGTTGTTGGGAGGCGCCGAGCAGTACTTC
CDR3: CASGLLGGAEQYF

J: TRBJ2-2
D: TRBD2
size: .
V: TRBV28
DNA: TGTGCCAGCAGTTTGGTCACTAGCGGGAGCGTCACCGGGGAGCTGTTTTTT
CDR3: CASSLVTSGSVTGELFF

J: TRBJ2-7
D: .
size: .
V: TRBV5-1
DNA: TGCGCCAGCAGCTTAGCGGACAGAGGAGACGAGCAGTACTTC
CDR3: CASSLADRGDEQYF

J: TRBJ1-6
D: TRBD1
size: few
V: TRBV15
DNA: TGTGCCACCAGCAGGGAGAACAGGGACAGTTCACCCCTCCACTTT
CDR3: CATSRENRDSSPLHF

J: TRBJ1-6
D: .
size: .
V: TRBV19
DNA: TGTGCCAGTAGTACGGGTGTAGACTCCTATAATTCACCCCTCCACTTT
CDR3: CASSTGVDSYNSPLHF

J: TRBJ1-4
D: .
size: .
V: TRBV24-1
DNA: TGTGCCACCAGTGATTCAAGGACAGCTGCAACTAATGAAAAACTGTTTTTT
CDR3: CATSDSRTAATNEKLFF

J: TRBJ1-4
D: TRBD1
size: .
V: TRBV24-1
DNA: TGTGCCACCAGTGACGCAGGGGGATATGAAAAACTGTTTTTT
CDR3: CATSDAGGYEKLFF

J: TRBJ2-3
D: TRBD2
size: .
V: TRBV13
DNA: TGTGCCAGCAGCCTCCGGACTAGCGGGGTCGGAGATACGCAGTATTTT
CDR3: CASSLRTSGVGDTQYF

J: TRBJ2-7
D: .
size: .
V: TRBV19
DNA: TGTGCCAGTAGTATAGCCCCAACAGTCTCCTACGAGCAGTACTTC
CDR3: CASSIAPTVSYEQYF

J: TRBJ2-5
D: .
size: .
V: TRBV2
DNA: TGTGCCAGCAGTGGAAGTATGGGAGGTGAGACCCAGTACTTC
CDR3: CASSGSMGGETQYF

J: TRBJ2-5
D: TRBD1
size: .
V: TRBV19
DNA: TGTGCCAGTACAGGGGGAGAGACCCAGTACTTC
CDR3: CASTGGETQYF

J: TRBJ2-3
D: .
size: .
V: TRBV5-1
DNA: TGCGCCAGCAGCCCCGGAGGCACAGATACGCAGTATTTT
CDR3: CASSPGGTDTQYF

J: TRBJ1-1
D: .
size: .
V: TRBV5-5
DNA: TGTGCCAGCAAAAGGGACTTGAACACTGAAGCTTTCTTT
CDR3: CASKRDLNTEAFF

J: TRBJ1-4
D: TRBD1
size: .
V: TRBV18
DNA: TGTGCCAGCTCTGGGACAGATAATGAAAAACTGTTTTTT
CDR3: CASSGTDNEKLFF

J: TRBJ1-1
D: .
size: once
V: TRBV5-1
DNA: TGCGCCACCAGAGGGGGGGCGCCGGACACTGAAGCTTTCTTT
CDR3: CATRGGAPDTEAFF

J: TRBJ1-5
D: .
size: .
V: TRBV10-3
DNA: TGTGCCATCTCCGGGACAACGATAGATCAGCCCCAGCATTTT
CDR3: CAISGTTIDQPQHF

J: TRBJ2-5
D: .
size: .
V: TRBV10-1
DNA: TGCGCCAGCAGCGACCCGGGAGCTTCAGAGACCCAGTACTTC
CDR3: CASSDPGASETQYF

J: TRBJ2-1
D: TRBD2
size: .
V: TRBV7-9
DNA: TGTGCCAGCAGCTTAGCGCGCGGGAGGGCCGGCAATGAGCAGTTCTTC
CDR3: CASSLARGRAGNEQFF

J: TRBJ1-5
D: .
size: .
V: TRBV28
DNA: TGTGCCAGCAGTTTATCTCATCAGCCCCAGCATTTT
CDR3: CASSLSHQPQHF

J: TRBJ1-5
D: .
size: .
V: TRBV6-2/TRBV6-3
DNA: TGTGCCAGCAGTTACCTCAATCAGCCCCAGCATTTT
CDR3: CASSYLNQPQHF

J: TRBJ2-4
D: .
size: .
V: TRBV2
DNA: TGTGCCAGCAGTTCCGGGACAACCAAAAACATTCAGTACTTC
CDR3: CASSSGTTKNIQYF

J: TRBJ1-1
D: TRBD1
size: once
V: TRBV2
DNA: TGTGCCAGCAGTGCAGGGGGCGCCGGTCTTACAGGGGCTTTCTTT
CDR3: CASSAGGAGLTGAFF

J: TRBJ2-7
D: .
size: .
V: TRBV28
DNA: TGTGCCAGCGGGAGTCAACCCTACGAGCAGTACTTC
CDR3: CASGSQPYEQYF

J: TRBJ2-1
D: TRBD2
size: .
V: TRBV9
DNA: TGTGCCAGCAGCGTAAAGTCTAGCGGGAGGGCTGGAAATGAGCAGTTCTTC
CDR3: CASSVKSSGRAGNEQFF

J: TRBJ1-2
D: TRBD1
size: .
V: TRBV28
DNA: TGTGCCAGCAGAGAACAGGGGCACTATGGCTACACCTTC
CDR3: CASREQGHYGYTF

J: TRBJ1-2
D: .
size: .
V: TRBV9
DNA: TGTGCCAGCAGCGTAGGGCGGACAGCTGTTTTTGGCTACACCTTC
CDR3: CASSVGRTAVFGYTF

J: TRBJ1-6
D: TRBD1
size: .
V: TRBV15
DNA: TGTGCCACCAGCGATCGGACAGGGAGGAGCTCCTATAATTCACCCCTCCACTTT
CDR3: CATSDRTGRSSYNSPLHF

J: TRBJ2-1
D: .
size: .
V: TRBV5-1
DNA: TGCGCCAGCAGCCCCGGGACTCCTGTCGGGTATGACAATGAGCAGTTCTTC
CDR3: CASSPGTPVGYDNEQFF

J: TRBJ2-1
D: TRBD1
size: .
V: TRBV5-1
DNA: TGCGCCAGCAGCACTCGGACAGGGGGCTCCTACAATGAGCAGTTCTTC
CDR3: CASSTRTGGSYNEQFF

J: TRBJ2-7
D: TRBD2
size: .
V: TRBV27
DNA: TGTGCCAGCAGTATTAGCGGGCCTTTCCCCTACGAGCAGTACTTC
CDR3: CASSISGPFPYEQYF

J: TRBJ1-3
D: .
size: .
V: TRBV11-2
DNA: TGTGCCAGCAGCTTACAGGGGTCTGGAAACACCATATATTTT
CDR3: CASSLQGSGNTIYF

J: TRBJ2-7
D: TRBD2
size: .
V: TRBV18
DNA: TGTGCCAGCTCACCACTAGCGGGAGTTTACGAGCAGTACTTC
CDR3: CASSPLAGVYEQYF

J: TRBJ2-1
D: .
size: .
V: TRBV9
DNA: TGTGCCAGCAGCGTAGCGGTCCCTTCCAATGAGCAGTTCTTC
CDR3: CASSVAVPSNEQFF

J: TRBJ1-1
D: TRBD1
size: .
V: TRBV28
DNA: TGTGCCAGCAGTACAGGGGGCACTGAAGCTTTCTTT
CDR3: CASSTGGTEAFF

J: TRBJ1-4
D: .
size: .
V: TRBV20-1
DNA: TGCAGTGCTAGTGTGCGGGTGGCTAATGAAAAACTGTTTTTT
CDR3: CSASVRVANEKLFF

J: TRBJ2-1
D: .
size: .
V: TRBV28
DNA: TGTGCCAGCAGTTTATCCCGGGTCCTAGTCGAACCGTTCTTC
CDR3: CASSLSRVLVEPFF

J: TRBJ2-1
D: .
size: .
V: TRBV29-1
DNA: TGCAGCGTAGCAGCGAGGGCGTTTTACAATGAGCAGTTCTTC
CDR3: CSVAARAFYNEQFF

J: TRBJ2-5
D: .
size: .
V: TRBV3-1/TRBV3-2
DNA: TGTGCCAGCAGCCAAGTTTCGGCCGGGGGAGAGACCCAGTACTTC
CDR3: CASSQVSAGGETQYF